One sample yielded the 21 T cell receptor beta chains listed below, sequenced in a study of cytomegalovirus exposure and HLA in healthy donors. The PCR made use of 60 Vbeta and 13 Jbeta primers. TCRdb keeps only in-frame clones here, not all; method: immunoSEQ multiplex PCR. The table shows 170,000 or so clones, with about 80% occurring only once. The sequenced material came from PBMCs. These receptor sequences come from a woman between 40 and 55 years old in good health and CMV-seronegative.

The CDR3 nucleotides read TGTGCCAGCAGCGGGACAGGGGGCGCTTGTGGCTACACCTTC. Protein: CASSGTGGACGYTF. This chain connects TRBV9 to TRBJ1-2, with 11 bases matching TRBD1. Germline CDR1 and CDR2: SGDLS and YYNGEE. The CDR3 is made up of 14 amino acids. V dropped 3 bases and J dropped 7; count of bases not matched to a gene: 5.

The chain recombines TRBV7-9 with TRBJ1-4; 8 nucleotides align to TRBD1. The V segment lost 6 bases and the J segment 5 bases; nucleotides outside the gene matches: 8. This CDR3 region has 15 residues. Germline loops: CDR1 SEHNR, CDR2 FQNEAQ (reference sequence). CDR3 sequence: CASRSTGGTNEKLFF. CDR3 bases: TGTGCCAGCAGGTCTACAGGGGGGACGAATGAAAAACTGTTTTTT. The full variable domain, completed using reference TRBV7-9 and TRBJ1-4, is DTGVSQNPRHKITKRGQNVTFRCDPISEHNRLYWYRQTLGQGPEFLTYFQNEAQLEKSRLLSDRFSAERPKGSFSTLEIQRTEQGDSAMYLCASRSTGGTNEKLFFGSGTQLSVL.

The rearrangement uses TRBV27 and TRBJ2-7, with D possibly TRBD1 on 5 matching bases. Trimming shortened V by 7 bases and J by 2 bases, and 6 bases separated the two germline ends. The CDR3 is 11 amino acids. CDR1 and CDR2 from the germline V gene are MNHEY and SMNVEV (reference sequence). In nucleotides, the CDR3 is TGTGCCAGCAAGACAGCCTACGAGCAGTACTTC. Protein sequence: CASKTAYEQYF.

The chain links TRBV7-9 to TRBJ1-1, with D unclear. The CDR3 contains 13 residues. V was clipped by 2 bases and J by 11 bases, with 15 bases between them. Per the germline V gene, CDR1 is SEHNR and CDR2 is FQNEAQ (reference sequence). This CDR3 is CASSLQGNRGAFF. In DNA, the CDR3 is TGTGCCAGCAGCTTACAAGGGAACCGAGGGGCTTTCTTT.

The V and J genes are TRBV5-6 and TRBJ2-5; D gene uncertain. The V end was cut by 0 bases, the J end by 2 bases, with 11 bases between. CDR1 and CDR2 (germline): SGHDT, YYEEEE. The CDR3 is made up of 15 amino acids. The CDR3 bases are TGTGCCAGCAGCTTGGGGCGGAGAAGACAAGAGACCCAGTACTTC. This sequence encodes CASSLGRRRQETQYF.

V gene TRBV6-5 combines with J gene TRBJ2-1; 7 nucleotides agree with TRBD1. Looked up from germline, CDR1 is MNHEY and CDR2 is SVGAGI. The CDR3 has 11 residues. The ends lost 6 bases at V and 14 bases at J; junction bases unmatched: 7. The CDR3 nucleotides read TGTGCCAGCAGGATACAGGGGCTAGAGTTCTTC. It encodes CASRIQGLEFF.

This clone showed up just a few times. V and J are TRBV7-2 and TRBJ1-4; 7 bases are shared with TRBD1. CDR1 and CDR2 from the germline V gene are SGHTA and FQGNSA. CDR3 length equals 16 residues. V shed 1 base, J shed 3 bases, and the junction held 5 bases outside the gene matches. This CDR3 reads CASSLVGGRSNEKLFF. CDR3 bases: TGTGCCAGCAGCTTAGTAGGGGGCAGGTCTAATGAAAAACTGTTTTTT. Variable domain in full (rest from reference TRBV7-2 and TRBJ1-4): GAGVSQSPSNKVTEKGKDVELRCDPISGHTALYWYRQSLGQGLEFLIYFQGNSAPDKSGLPSDRFSAERTGGSVSTLTIQRTQQEDSAVYLCASSLVGGRSNEKLFFGSGTQLSVL.

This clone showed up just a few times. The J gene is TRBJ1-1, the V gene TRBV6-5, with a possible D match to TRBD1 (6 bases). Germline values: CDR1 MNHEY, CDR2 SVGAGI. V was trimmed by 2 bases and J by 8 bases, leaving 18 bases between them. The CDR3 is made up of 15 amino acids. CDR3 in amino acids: CASSYRHQGTWEAFF. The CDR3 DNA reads TGTGCCAGCAGTTACCGCCACCAGGGGACATGGGAAGCTTTCTTT.

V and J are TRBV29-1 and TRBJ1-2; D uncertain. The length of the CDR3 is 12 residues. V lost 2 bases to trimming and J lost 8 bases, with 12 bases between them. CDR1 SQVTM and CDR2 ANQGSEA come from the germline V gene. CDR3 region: CSVELNGGGYTF. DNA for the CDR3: TGCAGCGTTGAACTGAATGGCGGGGGCTACACCTTC.

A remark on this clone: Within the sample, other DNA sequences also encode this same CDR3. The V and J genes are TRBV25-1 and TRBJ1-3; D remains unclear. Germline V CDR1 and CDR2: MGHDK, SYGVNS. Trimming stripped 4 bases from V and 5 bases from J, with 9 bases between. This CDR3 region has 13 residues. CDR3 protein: CASSGTGRNTIYF. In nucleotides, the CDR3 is TGTGCCAGCAGTGGGACGGGGAGAAACACCATATATTTT.

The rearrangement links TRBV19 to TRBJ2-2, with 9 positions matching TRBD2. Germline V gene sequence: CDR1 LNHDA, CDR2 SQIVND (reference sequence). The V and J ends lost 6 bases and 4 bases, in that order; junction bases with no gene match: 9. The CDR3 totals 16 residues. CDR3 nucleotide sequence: TGTGCCAGTAGCGGTAGACTAGCGGATCTCACCGGGGAGCTGTTTTTT. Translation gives CASSGRLADLTGELFF.

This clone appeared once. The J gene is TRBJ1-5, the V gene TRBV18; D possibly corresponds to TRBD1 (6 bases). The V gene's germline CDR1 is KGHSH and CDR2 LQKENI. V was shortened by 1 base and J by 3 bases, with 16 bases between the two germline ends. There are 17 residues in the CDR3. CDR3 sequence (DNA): TGTGCCAGCTCACCACGGCACGGACAGACGAACAATCAGCCCCAGCATTTT. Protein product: CASSPRHGQTNNQPQHF. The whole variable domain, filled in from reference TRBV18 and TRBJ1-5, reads NAGVMQNPRHLVRRRGQEARLRCSPMKGHSHVYWYRQLPEEGLKFMVYLQKENIIDESGMPKERFSAEFPKEGPSILRIQQVVRGDSAAYFCASSPRHGQTNNQPQHFGDGTRLSIL.

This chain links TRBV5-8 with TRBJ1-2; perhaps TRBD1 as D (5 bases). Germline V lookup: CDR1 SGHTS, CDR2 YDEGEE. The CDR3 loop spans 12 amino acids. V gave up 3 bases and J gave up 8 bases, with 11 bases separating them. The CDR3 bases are TGTGCCAGCAGCTGGGGGGTCCCGGGCTACACCTTC. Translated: CASSWGVPGYTF.

The CDR3 reads CASSALAGGPSTDTQYF. CDR3 nucleotide sequence: TGTGCCAGCAGTGCCCTAGCGGGGGGACCCAGCACAGATACGCAGTATTTT. The chain couples TRBV6-4 to TRBJ2-3, with 11 bases that match TRBD2. V gave up 4 bases and J gave up 0 bases; unmatched junction bases: 6. This CDR3 contains 17 residues. Germline-derived CDR1 and CDR2 are MRHNA and SNTAGT.

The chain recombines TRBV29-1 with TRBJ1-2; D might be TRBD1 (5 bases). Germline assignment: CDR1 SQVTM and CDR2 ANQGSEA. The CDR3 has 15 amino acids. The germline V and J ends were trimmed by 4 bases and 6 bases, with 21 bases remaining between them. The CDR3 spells CSVGRLGQFNNGYTF. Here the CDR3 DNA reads TGCAGCGTTGGCCGTTTGGGGCAGTTTAATAATGGCTACACCTTC.

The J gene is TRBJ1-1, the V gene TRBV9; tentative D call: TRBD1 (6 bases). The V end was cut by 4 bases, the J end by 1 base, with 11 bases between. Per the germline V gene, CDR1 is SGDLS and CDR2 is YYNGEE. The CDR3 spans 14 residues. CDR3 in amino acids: CASSFRQANTEAFF. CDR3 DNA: TGTGCCAGCAGCTTCCGACAGGCGAACACTGAAGCTTTCTTT.

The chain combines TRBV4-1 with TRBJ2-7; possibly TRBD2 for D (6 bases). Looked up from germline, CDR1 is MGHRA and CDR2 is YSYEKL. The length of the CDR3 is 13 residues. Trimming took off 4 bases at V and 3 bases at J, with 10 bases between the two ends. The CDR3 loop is CASSPGVVYEQYF. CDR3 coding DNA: TGCGCCAGCAGCCCGGGAGTGGTCTACGAGCAGTACTTC.

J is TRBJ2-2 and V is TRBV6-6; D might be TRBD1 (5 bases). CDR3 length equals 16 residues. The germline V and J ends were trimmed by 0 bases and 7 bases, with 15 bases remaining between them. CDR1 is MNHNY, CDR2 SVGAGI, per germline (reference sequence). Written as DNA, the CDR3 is TGTGCCAGCAGTTACTCTCAGAGAGGAAGGGGCGGGGAGCTGTTTTTT. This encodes CASSYSQRGRGGELFF.

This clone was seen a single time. In DNA, the CDR3 is TGTGCCAGCAGCTTAAACGGGAGGGCCCTTGAGCAGTTCTTC. Translated, it gives CASSLNGRALEQFF. This chain connects TRBV7-3 to TRBJ2-1, with TRBD2 matching 8 bases. The CDR3 is made up of 14 amino acids. Germline CDR1 and CDR2: SGHTA and FQGTGA. The trim removed 1 base at V and 9 bases at J, leaving 5 bases unmatched.

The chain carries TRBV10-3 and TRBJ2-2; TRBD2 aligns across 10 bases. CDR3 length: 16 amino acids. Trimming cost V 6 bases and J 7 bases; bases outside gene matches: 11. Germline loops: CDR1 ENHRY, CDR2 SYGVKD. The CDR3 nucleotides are TGTGCCATCAGCAATAAGCGGGAGGGCCTAATCGGGGAGCTGTTTTTT. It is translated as CAISNKREGLIGELFF.

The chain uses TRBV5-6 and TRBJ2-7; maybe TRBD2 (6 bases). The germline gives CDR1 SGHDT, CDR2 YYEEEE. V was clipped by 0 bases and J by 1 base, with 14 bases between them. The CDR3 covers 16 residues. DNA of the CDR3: TGTGCCAGCAGCTTGGGCGGAAAGGGGACTTCCTACGAGCAGTACTTC. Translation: CASSLGGKGTSYEQYF.